Listed here are 13 T cell receptor beta chains from one sample, sequenced in a study of tumor-infiltrating lymphocytes in primary liver carcinoma. The source material, about 18-31 mg of unsorted bulk tissue, was used to co-extract RNA and DNA. TCR beta cDNA was made from approximately 500 ng total RNA with a constant-region primer. Nested multiplex PCR, run for three rounds with slightly modified ARM-PCR, yielded TCR beta libraries. Running about 11 cycles apiece, the first two PCR rounds relied on TRBV1-TRBV30 forward primers together with a C-beta reverse primer. TCRdb reprocessed the multiplex PCR reads via MiXCR and lists one record per CDR3 protein. Among tens of thousands of distinct CDR3 sequences, approximately 70% were seen once, and the ten largest hold around 19%. Sequencing was carried out using liver tumor tissue from sampling region 1. Regarding subset: tumor region T1, superior pole. Source of these receptors: a man aged 35 to 55 with primary liver carcinoma and hepatitis B virus infection.

Turning to this clonotype: The junction shows a germline mismatch at one end, possibly a read error. This chain joins TRBV4-1 and TRBJ2-2; TRBD1 might be the D (6 bases). CDR1 is MGHRA and CDR2 is YSYEKL in the germline V gene. This CDR3 has 15 residues. CDR3 bases: TGCGCCAGTAGCCAAGATCAGGGGAGCACCTGGGAGCTGTTTTTT. The encoded protein is CASSQDQGSTWELFF.

To note about this clonotype: This is likely a read error, given that the CDR3 carries no conserved phenylalanine or tryptophan at its end. The limits of the CDR3 on the DNA are not certain, so only TCRdb's listed CDR3 is given. V is TRBV5-4 and J is TRBJ1-5; the table's D call of TRBD1 was not tested on the DNA. The CDR3 is 16 amino acids long, termini counted. Germline CDR1 SGHNT, CDR2 YYREEE (reference sequence). Here the CDR3 reads CASSLGGQGRYQPRHS.

A note on this clonotype: A read error may account for a junction end that differs from germline. V usage is TRBV6-1 and J usage is TRBJ1-2, with 7 bases aligning to TRBD1. This CDR3 comprises 14 residues. Germline-derived CDR1 and CDR2 are MNHNS and SASEGT. The CDR3 bases are TGTGCCAGCAGTGAGAGGGACAGCGACTATGGCTTCACCTTC. It codes for CASSERDSDYGFTF.

At least ten counts were recorded for this clonotype. The chain couples TRBV6-5 to TRBJ1-1, with D possibly matching TRBD1 (5 bases). Germline loops: CDR1 MNHEY, CDR2 SVGAGI. This CDR3 spans 13 amino acids. V lost 10 bases and J lost 3, with 15 bases in between. This chain's CDR3 is CATVGGVDTEAFF. CDR3 coding DNA: TGTGCCACCGTGGGAGGGGTTGACACTGAAGCTTTCTTT.

Remarks on this clonotype: The conserved phenylalanine or tryptophan normally closing the CDR3 is absent here, so this likely arose from a read error. No DNA is shown, since the ends of the CDR3 on it are uncertain; the CDR3 is the one TCRdb lists. The chain is built from TRBV11-2 and TRBJ1-2; TRBD1 reflects the table's D call only, with no check against the DNA. The CDR3 numbers 13 amino acids, ends counted. Germline V gene lookup returns CDR1 SGHAT and CDR2 FQNNGV. The CDR3 spells CASSLAPGRGDAL.

Comment on this clonotype: At one boundary the junction diverges from the germline segment, which might be a read error. The J gene is TRBJ2-5, the V gene TRBV20-1, with 7 bases that match TRBD1. Per germline, CDR1 DFQATT and CDR2 SNEGSKA (reference sequence). The length of the CDR3 is 14 residues. The CDR3 loop is CSAIRQGRGEIQYF. CDR3 nucleotide sequence: TGCAGTGCTATACGACAGGGACGAGGGGAGATCCAGTACTTC.

As to this clonotype: This may arise from a read error, as a much more abundant clone is one base away. The gene calls are TRBV28 and TRBJ1-1, with D unclear. The V and J ends lost 7 bases and 10 bases respectively, with 19 bases between them. CDR1 and CDR2 from the germline V gene are MDHEN and SYDVKM. The CDR3 is 13 residues long. CDR3 in amino acids: CASNPFEPQVAFF. DNA for the CDR3: TGTGCCAGCAATCCCTTTGAACCACAAGTAGCTTTCTTT.

Of note for this clonotype: The conserved closing phenylalanine or tryptophan is absent in this CDR3, likely reflecting a read error. The chain combines TRBV11-2 with TRBJ2-7, with no clear D. The V gene's germline CDR1 is SGHAT and CDR2 FQNNGV. This CDR3 spans 15 amino acids. V was pared by 0 bases and J by 2 bases, with 11 bases between. The CDR3 bases are TGTGCCAGCAGCTTAGATGATACCGAAACCTACGAGCAGTACTTA. Residues: CASSLDDTETYEQYL.

Worth noting for this clonotype: One end of the junction varies from germline; a read error may be responsible. The V call is TRBV6-1, the J call TRBJ2-6; 9 bases are a match to TRBD1. Germline V gene sequence: CDR1 MNHNS, CDR2 SASEGT. The CDR3 runs 17 residues. DNA of the CDR3: TGTGCCAGCAGCACCGGGACAGGGAGCTCTGGGGTCAACGTCCTGACCTTC. Its protein is CASSTGTGSSGVNVLTF.

Written as DNA, the CDR3 is TGTGCCAGCAGCCGTTTGGACAGGGGGCTGAAGACCATATATTTT. Protein: CASSRLDRGLKTIYF. This chain uses TRBV11-2 with TRBJ1-3; TRBD1 agrees at 11 bases. The CDR3 length is 15 residues. The germline CDR1 and CDR2 sequences are SGHAT and FQNNGV. Trimming cost V 5 bases and J 10 bases; bases outside gene matches: 10.

In regard to this clonotype: The CDR3 ends on some other residue instead of the conserved phenylalanine or tryptophan, so this is likely a read error. The V and J genes are TRBV11-2 and TRBJ1-1; D gene uncertain. V was shortened by 5 bases and J by 4 bases, with 11 bases between the two germline ends. CDR1 is SGHAT, CDR2 FQNNGV, per germline. This CDR3 is 13 amino acids long. The CDR3 is CASSRGRSTEAFL. The CDR3 nucleotides read TGTGCCAGCAGCCGAGGCAGAAGCACTGAAGCTTTCCTT.

About this clonotype itself: This clone may be a read error of a much larger clone one base away. The rearrangement uses TRBV19 and TRBJ1-1; unclear D gene. The CDR3 loop spans 15 amino acids. Germline CDR1 is LNHDA and CDR2 is SQIVND (reference sequence). For the CDR3, the DNA is TGTGCCGGTAGAACATACGAGACCATGAACACTGAAGCTTTCTTT. It is translated as CAGRTYETMNTEAFF.

Concerning this clonotype: Here the CDR3 omits its conserved ending phenylalanine or tryptophan, so a read error is the likely source. The chain has TRBV20-1 and TRBJ1-1, with D unresolved. Germline V gene sequence: CDR1 DFQATT, CDR2 SNEGSKA (reference sequence). Deletions cut 4 bases from V and 6 bases from J, with 18 bases between. The CDR3 has 14 residues. The DNA of the CDR3 is TGCAGTGCTACCTGGACCTTGGGGTCCCCTGAAGCTTTCTTA. Its protein product is CSATWTLGSPEAFL.